The 11 T cell receptor beta chains listed next were all sequenced from one sample in a study of CD8 T cells in ankylosing spondylitis. Study-wide results and limits: What seemed typical of ankylosing spondylitis blood was a TCR beta motif built from roughly eight highly homologous variants.

TCRdb called the 5' RACE reads again in MiXCR, with one record for every CDR3 protein. The sample holds 800,000 to 900,000 distinct CDR3 sequences; roughly 10% are singletons and the top ten take 0.51%. Their target antigens are unknown. The material sequenced was blood, either unsorted or a sorted T cell fraction (not recorded which). These receptors all come from a male donor with ankylosing spondylitis.

The sample holds a few counts of this clonotype. The chain carries TRBV20-1 and TRBJ2-7, with D perhaps matching TRBD2 (6 bases). There are 14 residues in the CDR3. Trimming removed 1 base from V and 3 bases from J, with 13 bases in between. The V gene's germline CDR1 is DFQATT and CDR2 SNEGSKA (reference sequence). The CDR3 DNA reads TGCAGTGCTAGAGTACCCCCGGGGGACTACGAGCAGTACTTC. The encoded protein is CSARVPPGDYEQYF.

This clonotype showed up just a few times. This chain links TRBV4-2 with TRBJ2-7; the D is unclear. The CDR3 covers 16 residues. Per the germline V gene, CDR1 is LGHNA and CDR2 is YNFKEQ. Trimming left V 0 bases short and J 0 bases short, with 12 bases between. CDR3 DNA sequence: TGTGCCAGCAGCCAAGACCGGTCAGAGAGCTCCTACGAGCAGTACTTC. This sequence encodes CASSQDRSESSYEQYF.

The gene calls are TRBV20-1 and TRBJ2-3; 12 positions agree with TRBD2. This CDR3 has 17 amino acids. With V trimmed by 1 base and J by 0 bases, 5 bases remained unmatched. In germline, CDR1 is DFQATT, CDR2 SNEGSKA (reference sequence). CDR3 nucleotides: TGCAGTGCTAGAGGACTAGCGGGGGACTCAAGCACAGATACGCAGTATTTT. Translation: CSARGLAGDSSTDTQYF.

This clonotype was detected only a few times. This sequence joins TRBV4-1 and TRBJ2-1; D is unresolved. Trimming took off 0 bases at V and 0 bases at J, with 12 bases between the two ends. Germline values: CDR1 MGHRA, CDR2 YSYEKL. The CDR3 is made up of 17 amino acids. CDR3 DNA: TGCGCCAGCAGCCAAGAAGGTGATTGGAGCTCCTACAATGAGCAGTTCTTC. Its translation is CASSQEGDWSSYNEQFF.

Turning to this clonotype: One junction end does not reproduce the germline sequence, and a read error may be involved. V usage is TRBV7-7 and J usage is TRBJ1-1; tentatively, D is TRBD1 (5 bases). Germline-derived CDR1 and CDR2 are SSHAT and FNYEAQ (reference sequence). The CDR3 runs to 15 residues. CDR3: CASSPGCRGYTEAFF. Here the CDR3 DNA reads TGTGCTAGCAGCCCCGGATGTCGGGGCTACACTGAAGCTTTCTTT.

CDR3 in amino acids: CASRSSGQGQETQYF. Written as DNA, the CDR3 is TGTGCAAGTCGCTCTAGCGGACAGGGCCAAGAGACCCAGTACTTC. The chain has TRBV12-2 and TRBJ2-5; the D call of TRBD1 is as the table states it, not checked on the DNA. TRBV12-2 is given as a pseudogene. The CDR3 has 15 residues.

This clonotype has only a few counts. The V gene is TRBV7-6, the J gene TRBJ1-2; D ambiguous. Germline V lookup: CDR1 SGHVS, CDR2 FNYEAQ. CDR3 length: 13 amino acids. Trimming took off 3 bases at V and 7 bases at J, with 12 bases between the two ends. DNA for the CDR3: TGTGCCAGCAGCTTCAGTGAAATCAGTGGCTACACCTTC. It specifies CASSFSEISGYTF.

V is TRBV18 and J is TRBJ2-7; the D gene is possibly TRBD2 (6 bases). V was trimmed by 1 base and J by 6 bases, leaving 19 bases between them. The CDR3 has 16 residues. Germline lookup yields CDR1 KGHSH and CDR2 LQKENI. DNA for the CDR3: TGTGCCAGCTCACCACTACCTAGCCCGGGAGCAGGCGAGCAGTACTTC. Amino acid sequence: CASSPLPSPGAGEQYF.

This clonotype appeared many times. V gene TRBV15 combines with J gene TRBJ2-1, with unresolved D. Germline lookup yields CDR1 LNHNV and CDR2 YYDKDF (reference sequence). The germline V and J ends were trimmed by 9 bases and 6 bases, with 6 bases remaining between them. This CDR3 region has 10 residues. The CDR3 spells CATGFNEQFF. For the CDR3, the DNA is TGTGCCACGGGTTTCAATGAGCAGTTCTTC. The variable domain in full, with the rest retrieved from reference TRBV15 and TRBJ2-1, is DAMVIQNPRYQVTQFGKPVTLSCSQTLNHNVMYWYQQKSSQAPKLLFHYYDKDFNNEADTPDNFQSRRPNTSFCFLDIRSPGLGDTAMYLCATGFNEQFFGPGTRLTVL.

This clonotype was recorded at least ten times. This rearrangement joins TRBV20-1 to TRBJ2-7, with D perhaps matching TRBD2 (5 bases). Germline V gene lookup returns CDR1 DFQATT and CDR2 SNEGSKA (reference sequence). V was trimmed by 6 bases and J by 1 base, leaving 10 bases between them. This CDR3 is 12 amino acids long. The chain's CDR3 is CSAVLASYEQYF. The CDR3 nucleotides read TGCAGTGCAGTCTTAGCGTCCTACGAGCAGTACTTC.

This clonotype has more than one count but fewer than ten. This chain connects TRBV15 to TRBJ2-1, with TRBD2 matching 9 bases. The CDR3 is made up of 17 amino acids. After removal of 2 bases from V and 1 base from J, the junction contained 6 bases not matched to a gene. CDR1 is LNHNV and CDR2 is YYDKDF in the germline V gene (reference sequence). CDR3 DNA: TGTGCCACCAGCAGAATTTCGCTAGCGGGGTCCTACAATGAGCAGTTCTTC. Its protein product is CATSRISLAGSYNEQFF.